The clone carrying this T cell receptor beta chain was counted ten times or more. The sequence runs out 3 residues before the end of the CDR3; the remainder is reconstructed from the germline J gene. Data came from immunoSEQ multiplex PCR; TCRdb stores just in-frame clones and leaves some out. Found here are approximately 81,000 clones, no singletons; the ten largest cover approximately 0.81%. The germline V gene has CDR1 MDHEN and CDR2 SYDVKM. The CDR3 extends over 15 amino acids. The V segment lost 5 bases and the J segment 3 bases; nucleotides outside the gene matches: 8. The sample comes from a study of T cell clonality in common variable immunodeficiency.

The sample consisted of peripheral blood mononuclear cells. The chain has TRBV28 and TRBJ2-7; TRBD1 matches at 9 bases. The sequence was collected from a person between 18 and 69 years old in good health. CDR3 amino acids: CASSPQTGGIYEQYF. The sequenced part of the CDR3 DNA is TGTGCCAGCAGTCCTCAGACAGGGGGGATCTACGAG.